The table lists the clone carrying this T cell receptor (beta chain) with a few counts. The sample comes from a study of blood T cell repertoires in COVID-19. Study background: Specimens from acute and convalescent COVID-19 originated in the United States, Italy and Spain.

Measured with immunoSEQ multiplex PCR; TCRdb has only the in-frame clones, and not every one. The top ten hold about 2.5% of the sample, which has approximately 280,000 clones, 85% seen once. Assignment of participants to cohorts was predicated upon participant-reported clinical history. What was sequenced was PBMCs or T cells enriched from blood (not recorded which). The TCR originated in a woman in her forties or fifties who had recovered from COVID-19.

The DNA of the CDR3 is TGTGCCAGCAGCTTCGAACAGGGGCAAGGCTACACCTTC. The encoded protein is CASSFEQGQGYTF. The rearrangement uses TRBV7-2 and TRBJ1-2; 7 bases align to TRBD1. This CDR3 comprises 13 residues. The germline V gene has CDR1 SGHTA and CDR2 FQGNSA. Trimming removed 3 bases from V and 8 bases from J; junction bases left unmatched: 6. The full variable domain, its missing parts supplied by reference TRBV7-2 and TRBJ1-2, is GAGVSQSPSNKVTEKGKDVELRCDPISGHTALYWYRQSLGQGLEFLIYFQGNSAPDKSGLPSDRFSAERTGGSVSTLTIQRTQQEDSAVYLCASSFEQGQGYTFGSGTRLTVV.